A single sample gave rise to the 3 T cell receptor beta chains below, sequenced in a study of cytomegalovirus exposure and HLA in healthy donors. The PCR employed 60 Vbeta primers together with 13 Jbeta primers. The data were produced by immunoSEQ multiplex PCR, yet TCRdb's version contains in-frame clones alone and is incomplete. The repertoire includes about 160,000 clones, 82% of them detected once, and over 1.2% sits in the top ten. What was sequenced was PBMCs. The receptors derive from a girl between 5 and 17 years old in good health and CMV-seropositive.

The chain joins TRBV11-1 to TRBJ2-1, with D possibly being TRBD2 (6 bases). This CDR3 comprises 14 residues. Germline values: CDR1 SGHAT, CDR2 FQDESV (reference sequence). V lost 5 bases and J 8 bases, leaving 16 bases between the germline ends. For the CDR3, the DNA is TGTGCCAGCAGCACCCGGGACTTCAGGGATGAGCAGTTCTTC. It specifies CASSTRDFRDEQFF.

The chain employs TRBV6-4 and TRBJ2-1, with D perhaps matching TRBD2 (5 bases). Trimming left V 6 bases short and J 5 bases short, with 11 bases between. Germline CDR1 and CDR2: MRHNA and SNTAGT. This CDR3 contains 13 residues. The CDR3 is CASSKRSNNEQFF. DNA of the CDR3: TGTGCCAGCAGCAAGCGGAGTAACAATGAGCAGTTCTTC.

In its sample, this clone was seen a few times. The J gene is TRBJ1-5, the V gene TRBV18; D unclear. The CDR3 consists of 13 residues. Trimming removed 3 bases at V and 5 bases at J, with 8 bases between. The germline V gene has CDR1 KGHSH and CDR2 LQKENI. The CDR3 DNA sequence: TGTGCCAGCTCACCTGCACCGGATCAGCCCCAGCATTTT. Protein sequence: CASSPAPDQPQHF. Complete variable domain (other parts from reference TRBV18 and TRBJ1-5): NAGVMQNPRHLVRRRGQEARLRCSPMKGHSHVYWYRQLPEEGLKFMVYLQKENIIDESGMPKERFSAEFPKEGPSILRIQQVVRGDSAAYFCASSPAPDQPQHFGDGTRLSIL.